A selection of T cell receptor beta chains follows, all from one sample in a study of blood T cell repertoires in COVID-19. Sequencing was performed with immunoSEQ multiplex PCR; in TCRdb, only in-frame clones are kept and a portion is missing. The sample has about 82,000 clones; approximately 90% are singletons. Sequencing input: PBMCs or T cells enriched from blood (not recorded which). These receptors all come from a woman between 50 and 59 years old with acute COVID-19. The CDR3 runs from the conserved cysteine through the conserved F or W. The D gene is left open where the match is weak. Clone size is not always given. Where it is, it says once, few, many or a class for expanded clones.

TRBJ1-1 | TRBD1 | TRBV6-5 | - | TGTGCCAGCAGTCCCGGGACAGCGAACACTGAAGCTTTCTTT | CASSPGTANTEAFF
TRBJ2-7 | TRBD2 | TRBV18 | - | TGTGCCAGCTCACCTGCACTAGCGGGAGGTTCCTACGAGCAGTACTTC | CASSPALAGGSYEQYF
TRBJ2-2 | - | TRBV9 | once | TGTGCCAGCAGCGTAGCCGGGACACCACTCACCGGGGAGCTGTTTTTT | CASSVAGTPLTGELFF
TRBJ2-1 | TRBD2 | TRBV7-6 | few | TGTGCCAGCAGCCTCGGGTTGACAGCGGGAGTAATGGATGAGCAGTTCTTC | CASSLGLTAGVMDEQFF
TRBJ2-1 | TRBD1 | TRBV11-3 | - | TGTGCCAGTCTCCGGGACAGGGGCTACAATGAGCAGTTCTTC | CASLRDRGYNEQFF
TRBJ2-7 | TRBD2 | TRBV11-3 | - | TGTGCCAGCAGCACGCAACCGGGACTAGCCGCCTACGAGCAGTACTTC | CASSTQPGLAAYEQYF
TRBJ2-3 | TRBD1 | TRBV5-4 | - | TGTGCCAGCAGCTTGGCCGGGACAGGGTCCACAGATACGCAGTATTTT | CASSLAGTGSTDTQYF
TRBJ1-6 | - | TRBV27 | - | TGTGCCAGCAGTCCTATCGGGGAACGGGCAACAAATTCACCCCTCCACTTT | CASSPIGERATNSPLHF
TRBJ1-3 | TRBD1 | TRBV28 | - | TGTGCCAGCAGAACAGGGGGCGGAAACACCATATATTTT | CASRTGGGNTIYF
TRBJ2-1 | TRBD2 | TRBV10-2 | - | TGCGCCAGCAGGATAGCGGGAGGGCCCAATGAGCAGTTCTTC | CASRIAGGPNEQFF
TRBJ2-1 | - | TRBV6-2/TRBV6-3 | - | TGTGCCAGCAGTTACGAGACTAGCTCCTACAATGAGCAGTTCTTC | CASSYETSSYNEQFF
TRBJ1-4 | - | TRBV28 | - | TGTGCCAGCAGTTCCGCGCGAGGATACTGGGATGAAAAACTGTTTTTT | CASSSARGYWDEKLFF
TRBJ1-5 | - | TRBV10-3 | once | TGTGCCATCAGTGAGTCTCCTGACAGCCAGCCCCAGCATTTT | CAISESPDSQPQHF
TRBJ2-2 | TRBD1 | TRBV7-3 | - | TGTGCCAGCAGCTTAACGGGGGGACAGGTCGGTCCCGGGGAGCTGTTTTTT | CASSLTGGQVGPGELFF
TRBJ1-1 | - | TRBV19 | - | TGTGCCAGTAGTTCCCACGGCGGGCAGGGGAAAGCTTTCTTT | CASSSHGGQGKAFF
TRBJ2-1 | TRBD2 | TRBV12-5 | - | TGTGCTAGTGGTTTGGACCGGACTAGCGGGAGGCAGTTCTTC | CASGLDRTSGRQFF
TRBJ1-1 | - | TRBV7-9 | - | TGTGCCAGCAGCTTAGAGGAGAGGGGGGCTTTCTTT | CASSLEERGAFF
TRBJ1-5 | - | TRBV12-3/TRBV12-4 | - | TGTGCCAGCAGTTTAACGGGAGGTCAGCCCCAGCATTTT | CASSLTGGQPQHF
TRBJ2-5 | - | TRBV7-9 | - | TGTGCCAGCAGCCATCGTGGGGAGGCCGAACGGACCCAGTACTTC | CASSHRGEAERTQYF
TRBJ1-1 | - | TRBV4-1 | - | TGCGCCAGCAGCCAAGCGACAGAGAACACTGAAGCTTTCTTT | CASSQATENTEAFF
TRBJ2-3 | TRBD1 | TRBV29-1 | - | TGCAGCGTTGAAGTGAATGGACAGGGCACAGATACGCAGTATTTT | CSVEVNGQGTDTQYF
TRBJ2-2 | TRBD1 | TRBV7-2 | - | TGTGCCAGCAGCCTCATCAGGGGGCCCGGGGAGCTGTTTTTT | CASSLIRGPGELFF
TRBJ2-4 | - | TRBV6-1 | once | TGTGCCAGCAGTGAATTCGGTGCAGGGTTAGCCAAAAACATTCAGTACTTC | CASSEFGAGLAKNIQYF
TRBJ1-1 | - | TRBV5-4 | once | TGTGCCAGCAGCTTTGGGGCAGGGAACATGAACACTGAAGCTTTCTTT | CASSFGAGNMNTEAFF
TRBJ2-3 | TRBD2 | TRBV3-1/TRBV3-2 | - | TGTGCCAGCAGCCAAGGCGGGAGGCCAGATACGCAGTATTTT | CASSQGGRPDTQYF
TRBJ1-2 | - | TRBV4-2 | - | TGTGCCAGCAGCCAAGAAAGGTTCGGACTACATGGCTATGGCTACACCTTC | CASSQERFGLHGYGYTF
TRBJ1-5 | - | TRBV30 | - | TGTGCCTGGAGTGTGGGGGGTGGCAATCAGCCCCAGCATTTT | CAWSVGGGNQPQHF
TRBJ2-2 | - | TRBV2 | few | TGTGCCAGCAATAAGGCATGGGGAGAAAACACCGGGGAGCTGTTTTTT | CASNKAWGENTGELFF
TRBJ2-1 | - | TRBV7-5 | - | - | CVRSLWASGIYNEQFF
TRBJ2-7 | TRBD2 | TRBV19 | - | TGTGCCAGTAGCCTCCTAGCGGGAGGTCCCTACGAGCAGTACTTC | CASSLLAGGPYEQYF
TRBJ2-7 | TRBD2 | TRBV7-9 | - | TGTGCCAGCAGCTTAGCGCCCGAGCGGGGCGCCTACGAGCAGTACTTC | CASSLAPERGAYEQYF
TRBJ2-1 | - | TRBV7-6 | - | TGTGCCAGCAGCTTAAACTCTCTGGGACATTACAATGAGCAGTTCTTC | CASSLNSLGHYNEQFF
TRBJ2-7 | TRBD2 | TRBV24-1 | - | TGTGCCACCAGTGACGGAGCGGGAGACTCCTACGAGCAGTACTTC | CATSDGAGDSYEQYF
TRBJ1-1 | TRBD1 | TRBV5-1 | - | TGCGCCAGCAGCCACACCGGACAGGGGGACACTGAAGCTTTCTTT | CASSHTGQGDTEAFF
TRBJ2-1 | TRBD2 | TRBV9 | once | TGTGCCAGCAGCGGGGCAGTAGCGGGGTACAATGAGCAGTTCTTC | CASSGAVAGYNEQFF